This passage covers 13 T cell receptor beta chains from one sample sequenced in a study of T cells in Graves' hyperthyroidism and ophthalmopathy. Amplified TCR beta CDR3 regions came from RNA transcripts. The HTBI set primed first-round TCR CDR3 RT-PCR. One entry per CDR3 protein, called by TCRdb with MiXCR from the multiplex PCR reads. The table has around 660,000 distinct CDR3 sequences, less than 45% seen once. Sequencing used peripheral blood or thyroid tissue (not recorded which). These receptors were obtained from an adult man with Graves' disease, either hyperthyroidism or ophthalmopathy (not recorded which).

This clonotype was observed at least ten times. The J gene is TRBJ1-2, the V gene TRBV24-1; 7 bases are shared with TRBD1. The CDR3 is 15 amino acids. After removal of 3 bases from V and 6 bases from J, the junction contained 9 bases not matched to a gene. Germline V gene sequence: CDR1 KGHDR, CDR2 SFDVKD. The CDR3 region is CATSDLTEGADGYTF. The DNA for the CDR3 is TGTGCCACCAGTGATCTCACGGAGGGGGCGGATGGCTACACCTTC.

This clonotype was seen a few times. The V and J genes are TRBV20-1 and TRBJ1-5, with D maybe TRBD1 (5 bases). In germline, CDR1 is DFQATT, CDR2 SNEGSKA (reference sequence). The CDR3 covers 12 residues. V was trimmed by 0 bases and J by 6 bases, leaving 6 bases between them. CDR3 region: CSARDRAQPQHF. The CDR3 bases are TGCAGTGCTAGAGACAGGGCTCAGCCCCAGCATTTT.

In this sample, this clonotype turned up many times. V usage is TRBV20-1 and J usage is TRBJ2-7, with TRBD2 as a possible D gene (5 bases). V was clipped by 4 bases and J by 2 bases, with 9 bases between them. Per the germline V gene, CDR1 is DFQATT and CDR2 is SNEGSKA (reference sequence). The CDR3 is 12 amino acids. The CDR3 here is CSATETTYEQYF. In nucleotides, the CDR3 is TGCAGTGCTACCGAGACTACCTACGAGCAGTACTTC.

This clonotype was detected a few times. The rearrangement joins TRBV6-5 to TRBJ2-5, with no clear D. The V end was cut by 3 bases, the J end by 3 bases, with 14 bases between. The germline V gene has CDR1 MNHEY and CDR2 SVGAGI. CDR3 length equals 15 residues. CDR3 residues: CASSYGSDTKETQYF. The CDR3 coding sequence is TGTGCCAGCAGTTATGGGTCAGACACTAAAGAGACCCAGTACTTC.

This clonotype showed up many times. CDR3 amino acids: CASSEGGTGKNEKLFF. For the CDR3, the DNA is TGTGCCAGCAGTGAAGGGGGGACAGGGAAGAATGAAAAACTGTTTTTT. The chain has TRBV2 and TRBJ1-4; TRBD1 aligns across 9 bases. The length of the CDR3 is 16 residues. After removal of 1 base from V and 5 bases from J, the junction contained 5 bases not matched to a gene. Germline assignment: CDR1 SNHLY and CDR2 FYNNEI.

The chain recombines TRBV25-1 with TRBJ1-5; 9 bases fit TRBD1. Germline V CDR1 and CDR2: MGHDK, SYGVNS. Losses at the gene ends were 5 bases for V and 7 bases for J; bases not matched to a gene: 6. There are 14 residues in the CDR3. Here the CDR3 DNA reads TGTGCCAGCAGTTTCACAGGGGGCAGGCAGCCCCAGCATTTT. As protein: CASSFTGGRQPQHF.

This clonotype was recorded a few times. This sequence joins TRBV24-1 and TRBJ1-2, with D perhaps matching TRBD1 (5 bases). V was trimmed by 3 bases and J by 1 base, leaving 11 bases between them. Germline loops: CDR1 KGHDR, CDR2 SFDVKD. The CDR3 is 15 residues long. The CDR3 DNA is TGTGCCACCAGTGATCCCGGGACGGATAACTATGGCTACACCTTC. This sequence encodes CATSDPGTDNYGYTF.

Comment on this clonotype: Sequence at one end of the junction differs from germline and may be a read error. CDR3 coding DNA: TGTGCCAGCAGCCAAGCCGGGACACCTACCGTCTTC. Amino acids: CASSQAGTPTVF. V is TRBV3-1 and J is TRBJ2-7; tentatively, D is TRBD1 (6 bases). CDR3 length: 12 amino acids. Germline values: CDR1 LGHDT, CDR2 YNNKEL (reference sequence).

This clonotype was counted between two and nine times. The V call is TRBV20-1, the J call TRBJ2-7; D is possibly TRBD1 or TRBD2 (5 bases each). Germline CDR1 reads DFQATT; CDR2 reads SNEGSKA (reference sequence). This CDR3 is 12 amino acids long. V was trimmed by 3 bases and J by 5 bases, leaving 11 bases between them. The CDR3 is CSARSVGDEQYF. The CDR3, as DNA: TGCAGTGCTAGGTCCGTGGGGGACGAGCAGTACTTC.

This clonotype was seen a handful of times. The rearrangement links TRBV20-1 to TRBJ1-1, with D unclear. Trimming cost V 1 base and J 0 bases, with 9 bases left between them. This CDR3 spans 14 amino acids. Germline CDR1 is DFQATT and CDR2 is SNEGSKA (reference sequence). The CDR3: CSARVVGLNTEAFF. CDR3 DNA: TGCAGTGCTAGAGTGGTAGGACTGAACACTGAAGCTTTCTTT.

This clonotype has ten or more counts. The CDR3 loop reads CASSLARDSGRYGYTF. CDR3 in DNA: TGTGCCAGCAGCTTAGCGCGGGACAGCGGCCGCTATGGCTACACCTTC. The J gene is TRBJ1-2, the V gene TRBV7-9; 7 bases map to TRBD1. Trimming removed 0 bases from V and 4 bases from J; junction bases left unmatched: 8. There are 16 residues in the CDR3. Germline CDR1 SEHNR, CDR2 FQNEAQ (reference sequence).

This chain uses TRBV5-1 with TRBJ2-2, with 11 bases lining up with TRBD2. V lost 1 base and J lost 6; bases outside the gene matches: 2. The CDR3 has 15 amino acids. CDR1 SGHRS and CDR2 YFSETQ come from the germline V gene. CDR3 loop: CASSLTSGSPGELFF. As DNA, the CDR3 is TGCGCCAGCAGCTTGACTAGCGGGAGCCCCGGGGAGCTGTTTTTT.

The sample holds many counts of this clonotype. The chain recombines TRBV29-1 with TRBJ1-2; TRBD1 might be the D (5 bases). Trimming cost V 3 bases and J 5 bases, with 10 bases left between them. Germline CDR1 and CDR2: SQVTM and ANQGSEA. The CDR3 consists of 12 residues. Here the CDR3 reads CSVDTGGYGYTF. CDR3 in DNA: TGCAGCGTTGACACCGGGGGTTATGGCTACACCTTC.